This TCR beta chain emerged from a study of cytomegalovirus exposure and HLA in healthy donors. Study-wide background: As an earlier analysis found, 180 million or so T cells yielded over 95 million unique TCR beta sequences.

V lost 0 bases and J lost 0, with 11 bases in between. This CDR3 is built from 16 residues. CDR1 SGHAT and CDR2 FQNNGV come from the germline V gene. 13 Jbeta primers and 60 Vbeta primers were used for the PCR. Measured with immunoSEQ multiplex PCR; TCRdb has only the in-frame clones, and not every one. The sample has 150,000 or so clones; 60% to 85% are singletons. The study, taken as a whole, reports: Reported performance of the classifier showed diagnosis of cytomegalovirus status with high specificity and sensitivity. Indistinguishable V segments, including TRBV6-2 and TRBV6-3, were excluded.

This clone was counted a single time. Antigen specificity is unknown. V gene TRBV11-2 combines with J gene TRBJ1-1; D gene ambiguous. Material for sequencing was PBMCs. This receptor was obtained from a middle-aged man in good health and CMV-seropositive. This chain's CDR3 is CASSLDGQVMNTEAFF. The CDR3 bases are TGTGCCAGCAGCTTAGACGGTCAGGTCATGAACACTGAAGCTTTCTTT.